This T cell receptor beta chain originates from a study of blood T cell repertoires in COVID-19 (dated by TCRdb to 2020 to 2022). In terms of the full investigation: Collaborator samples came from the United States, Italy and Spain and covered acute and convalescent phases of COVID-19. The prospective study material was composed of cDNA or gDNA derived from T cells, B-cell-depleted T cells, or PBMCs. The dataset comprised deeply sampled blood TCRbeta repertoires from subjects exposed to, actively infected with, or recovered from COVID-19. The repertoires were released in a freely available public database meant as a resource for research on the immune response to SARS-CoV-2. Samples were obtained from the ongoing ImmuneRACE study (first 160 participants) and from over 1,000 subjects provided by 6 global collaborators. Sample metadata almost always included a de-identified subject ID, COVID-19 status, age in years and sex. HLA class I and class II types, where available, came from metadata supplied by the sample provider rather than from assay-based typing. The research as a whole found: The quantity of clinical and demographic metadata differed by source and by participant and was supplied without curation.

Collaborating institutions collected whole blood in K2EDTA tubes following their own protocols. For TCRbeta analysis, collaborators shipped samples as frozen whole blood, isolated PBMCs, or DNA extracted from either of those sample types. TCRbeta CDR3 regions were amplified from genomic DNA using the immunoSEQ Assay, a bias-controlled multiplex PCR. From the authors' description of their analysis: The number of nucleated cells in each sample was estimated by amplification of reference gene primers within the assay. To quantify the absolute abundance of each unique TCRbeta CDR3 rearrangement, sequence reads were collapsed and filtered. For each sample, productive Simpson clonality was calculated by taking the square root of Simpson's diversity index across productive rearrangements. In TCRdb, the immuneACCESS table is reduced to in-frame sequences with V and J assigned. These tables do not hold every clone; where another copy was compared, an unresolved V gene accounts for under half, and the others remain unexplained. V and J calls and clone size are as listed in that table; D and trimming were resolved from the DNA. This sample comprises about 68,000 clones, roughly 87% of them detected only once. The ten largest make up 6% to 7% of the sample.

This clone was detected once. Its antigen remains undetermined. Base qualities are not recorded, but no much larger clone differs from it by a single base. Trimming leaves V shorter by 5 bases and J shorter by 12 bases, with the junction holding 9 bases beyond the gene matches. Via the germline V gene (reference sequence), CDR1 is SGHAT and CDR2 FQDESV. The CDR3 numbers 13 residues from cysteine through phenylalanine. Solely the CDR3 DNA is kept, with 39 bases framed from the first base. The V and J segments used are TRBV11-1 and TRBJ2-1, with 8 bases matching TRBD2. The sample taken for sequencing was peripheral blood. This TCR was sampled from a man in his fifties or sixties with active COVID-19. The CDR3 protein sequence reads: CASSDSFRGGQFF. The nucleotides read TGTGCCAGCAGCGACAGCTTCCGGGGGGGGCAGTTCTTC.